The 23 T cell receptor beta chains below come from one sample, sequenced in a study of control samples from healthy donors and cancer patients. Sequencing used immunoSEQ multiplex PCR; TCRdb keeps in-frame clones, though not all of them. The sample gives more than 150,000 clones, 93% of which show up once; around 2.4% is in the top ten. The sample was blood. The receptors shown here come from a man aged 50-59 years in good health.

The V and J genes are TRBV28 and TRBJ2-3; no reliable D call. Germline CDR1 and CDR2: MDHEN and SYDVKM. Between the trimmed V and J ends, which lost 6 bases and 7 bases, there was a span of 8 bases. This CDR3 region has 11 residues. In nucleotides, the CDR3 is TGTGCCAGCAGCCTCGGACATACGCAGTATTTT. Its protein is CASSLGHTQYF.

This chain uses TRBV2 with TRBJ2-7; TRBD2 is a possible D gene (5 bases). The CDR3 loop spans 14 amino acids. Germline-derived CDR1 and CDR2 are SNHLY and FYNNEI. V was trimmed by 7 bases and J by 4 bases, leaving 17 bases between them. The CDR3 bases are TGTGCCAGCAACCGGGGATTAGGACCTTACGAGCAGTACTTC. Translating gives CASNRGLGPYEQYF.

The chain recombines TRBV12-5 with TRBJ1-5, with a tentative D call TRBD1 (5 bases). Germline CDR1 is LGHNT and CDR2 is FRNRAP. V lost 8 bases and J lost 3, with 11 bases in between. CDR3 length: 13 amino acids. The CDR3 DNA sequence: TGTGCTAGTAGTTCAGGGAACAATCAGCCCCAGCATTTT. Its translation is CASSSGNNQPQHF.

The chain combines TRBV5-1 with TRBJ2-7, with 13 bases identical to TRBD2. V was pared by 2 bases and J by 4 bases, with 0 bases of the junction left unmatched. The CDR3 is 14 residues long. Germline CDR1 is SGHRS and CDR2 is YFSETQ. The CDR3 protein is CASSLLAGGYEQYF. The CDR3 DNA is TGCGCCAGCAGCTTACTAGCGGGAGGGTACGAGCAGTACTTC.

This chain links TRBV7-3 with TRBJ1-1, with TRBD1 matching over 9 bases. This CDR3 comprises 13 residues. CDR1 is SGHTA and CDR2 is FQGTGA in the germline V gene. V was clipped by 5 bases and J by 4 bases; unmatched bases: 2. The CDR3 DNA sequence: TGTGCCAGCAGCACGGACAGGGGCACTGAAGCTTTCTTT. Amino acid sequence: CASSTDRGTEAFF.

CDR3 loop: CASSRKLRPNYGYTF. In DNA form, the CDR3 reads TGTGCCAGCAGCCGAAAGCTTAGGCCTAACTATGGCTACACCTTC. The chain joins TRBV5-4 to TRBJ1-2; no clear D. The germline V and J ends were trimmed by 4 bases and 0 bases, with 13 bases remaining between them. From germline, CDR1 is SGHNT and CDR2 YYREEE (reference sequence). The CDR3 has 15 residues. The whole variable domain, filled in from reference TRBV5-4 and TRBJ1-2, reads ETGVTQSPTHLIKTRGQQVTLRCSSQSGHNTVSWYQQALGQGPQFIFQYYREEENGRGNFPPRFSGLQFPNYSSELNVNALELDDSALYLCASSRKLRPNYGYTFGSGTRLTVV.

V is TRBV30 and J is TRBJ2-7, with D hard to call. The CDR3 covers 11 residues. V lost 8 bases and J 2 bases, leaving 10 bases between the germline ends. CDR1 and CDR2 (germline): GTSNPN, SVGIG (reference sequence). CDR3 sequence: CAIGRAYEQYF. In DNA form, the CDR3 reads TGTGCCATCGGTAGGGCCTACGAGCAGTACTTC.

The chain couples TRBV4-1 to TRBJ2-5; possibly TRBD2 for D (6 bases). The germline V gene encodes CDR1 MGHRA and CDR2 YSYEKL. Trimming pared 0 bases from V and 1 base from J, leaving 12 bases between. The CDR3 contains 16 residues. In DNA, the CDR3 is TGCGCCAGCAGCCAAGATTGGCCGGGAGTCCAAGAGACCCAGTACTTC. It is translated as CASSQDWPGVQETQYF.

This clone was detected only a few times. The chain joins TRBV10-3 to TRBJ1-4; 7 bases are a match to TRBD1. Germline trimming cut 8 bases from V and 1 base from J; bases unmatched to any gene: 4. CDR1 and CDR2 from the germline V gene are ENHRY and SYGVKD. The CDR3 contains 14 residues. As DNA, the CDR3 is TGTGCCATCGGAGGGGGCGGAACTAATGAAAAACTGTTTTTT. Its translation is CAIGGGGTNEKLFF.

V and J are TRBV5-4 and TRBJ1-6, with 9 bases lining up with TRBD1. This CDR3 spans 13 amino acids. Germline V gene lookup returns CDR1 SGHNT and CDR2 YYREEE (reference sequence). With V trimmed by 7 bases and J by 7 bases, 3 bases remained unmatched. The CDR3 DNA is TGTGCCAGCGGGACAGGGCTGAATTCACCCCTCCACTTT. It codes for CASGTGLNSPLHF.

This chain joins TRBV15 and TRBJ1-3; TRBD1 agrees at 8 bases. The CDR3 is 14 residues long. The V and J ends lost 4 bases and 2 bases, in that order; junction bases with no gene match: 1. Per germline, CDR1 LNHNV and CDR2 YYDKDF (reference sequence). CDR3 bases: TGTGCCACCAGCACAGGGGGCGCTGGAAACACCATATATTTT. It yields the protein CATSTGGAGNTIYF.

The chain joins TRBV12-2 to TRBJ2-7; TRBD2, the D gene given by the table, was not confirmed from the DNA. TRBV12-2 is annotated as a pseudogene. This CDR3 is 17 amino acids long. Written as DNA, the CDR3 is TGTGCAAGTCGCTTAGAGGGCGGGAGGGTTCTCGGGGACGAGCAGTACTTC. Amino acids: CASRLEGGRVLGDEQYF.

In the case of this clone: This specimen includes other DNA sequences encoding the same CDR3. The CDR3 sequence: CASSGSPQETQYF. The CDR3 region has the DNA TGTGCCAGCTCCGGCTCTCCTCAAGAGACCCAGTACTTC. The chain carries TRBV18 and TRBJ2-5; D is unclear. Germline V gives CDR1 KGHSH, CDR2 LQKENI. V was pared by 6 bases and J by 2 bases, with 10 bases between. The CDR3 runs to 13 residues.

This clone was observed a single time. The chain carries TRBV2 and TRBJ2-7; 12 nucleotides agree with TRBD2. After removal of 9 bases from V and 4 bases from J, the junction contained 4 bases not matched to a gene. The CDR3 has 13 amino acids. CDR1 and CDR2 (germline): SNHLY, FYNNEI. The CDR3 here is CASRTSGTYEQYF. CDR3 nucleotide sequence: TGTGCCAGTAGGACTAGCGGGACGTACGAGCAGTACTTC.

The gene calls are TRBV24-1 and TRBJ1-5; 8 nucleotides line up with TRBD1. Germline V gene data show CDR1 as KGHDR and CDR2 as SFDVKD. The CDR3 has 15 residues. Trimming cost V 5 bases and J 5 bases; bases outside gene matches: 7. CDR3 sequence: CATSVGTGRDQPQHF. The CDR3 DNA reads as TGTGCCACCAGTGTCGGGACAGGTCGAGATCAGCCCCAGCATTTT.

The chain couples TRBV11-3 to TRBJ2-1; D is perhaps TRBD2 (7 bases). This CDR3 is 15 amino acids long. Germline loops: CDR1 SGHNT, CDR2 YENEEA. V was trimmed by 4 bases and J by 6 bases, leaving 16 bases between them. CDR3 residues: CASSSGGGRGNEQFF. The CDR3 nucleotides are TGTGCCAGCAGCTCGGGGGGCGGGAGAGGCAATGAGCAGTTCTTC.

The rearrangement links TRBV15 to TRBJ1-5; 9 positions match TRBD1. Trimming cost V 0 bases and J 4 bases; bases outside gene matches: 4. There are 16 residues in the CDR3. Germline CDR1 and CDR2: LNHNV and YYDKDF (reference sequence). The CDR3 DNA reads TGTGCCACCAGCAGAGACGACAGGGGGGGAAATCAGCCCCAGCATTTT. Amino acids: CATSRDDRGGNQPQHF. Filled out from reference TRBV15 and TRBJ1-5, the complete variable domain reads DAMVIQNPRYQVTQFGKPVTLSCSQTLNHNVMYWYQQKSSQAPKLLFHYYDKDFNNEADTPDNFQSRRPNTSFCFLDIRSPGLGDTAMYLCATSRDDRGGNQPQHFGDGTRLSIL.

The sample holds one count of this clone. The CDR3 nucleotides are TGTGCCAGCTCACCCTCGGACGGAGCCTCCAATACGCAGTATTTT. Encoded protein: CASSPSDGASNTQYF. The chain recombines TRBV18 with TRBJ2-3, with unresolved D. Germline V gene lookup returns CDR1 KGHSH and CDR2 LQKENI. V was trimmed by 3 bases and J by 7 bases, leaving 17 bases between them. CDR3 length: 15 residues.

The CDR3 is CSASKTSGYEQYF. For the CDR3, the DNA is TGCAGTGCTAGTAAGACTAGCGGCTACGAGCAGTACTTC. The J gene is TRBJ2-7, the V gene TRBV20-1, with 9 bases identical to TRBD2. J gave up 3 bases and V 3 bases, and 3 bases lay outside the gene matches. This CDR3 comprises 13 residues. CDR1 and CDR2 from the germline V gene are DFQATT and SNEGSKA (reference sequence).

The chain combines TRBV11-2 with TRBJ2-7; D possibly uses TRBD1 or TRBD2 (5 bases each). The V and J ends lost 6 bases and 6 bases respectively, with 15 bases between them. CDR1 is SGHAT and CDR2 is FQNNGV in the germline V gene. CDR3 size: 13 residues. Here the CDR3 DNA reads TGTGCCAGCAGGCCCGGGGCGATGGGCGAGCAGTACTTC. Its protein is CASRPGAMGEQYF.

The chain uses TRBV28 and TRBJ1-1; D is unclear. The ends were cut back, 5 bases at V and 3 bases at J, with 7 bases in the middle. The CDR3 is made up of 12 amino acids. CDR1 and CDR2 from the germline V gene are MDHEN and SYDVKM. The CDR3 spells CASSQVDTEAFF. The CDR3 DNA is TGTGCCAGCAGTCAGGTGGACACTGAAGCTTTCTTT.

This chain joins TRBV20-1 and TRBJ2-1, with D possibly being TRBD1 or TRBD2 (6 bases each). Trimming took 3 bases from V and 10 from J, leaving 31 bases between them. The CDR3 covers 18 residues. CDR1 DFQATT and CDR2 SNEGSKA come from the germline V gene (reference sequence). DNA for the CDR3: TGCAGTGCTAGTACTAGCTTCAAGGTAGGAGCAACAGACAGGGAGCAGTTCTTC. This sequence encodes CSASTSFKVGATDREQFF.

V usage is TRBV9 and J usage is TRBJ2-7; D not resolved. CDR3 size: 11 residues. Germline CDR1 reads SGDLS; CDR2 reads YYNGEE. Trimming removed 4 bases from V and 4 bases from J, with 6 bases in between. CDR3 coding DNA: TGTGCCAGCAGCCCAGGATACGAGCAGTACTTC. Its protein product is CASSPGYEQYF.